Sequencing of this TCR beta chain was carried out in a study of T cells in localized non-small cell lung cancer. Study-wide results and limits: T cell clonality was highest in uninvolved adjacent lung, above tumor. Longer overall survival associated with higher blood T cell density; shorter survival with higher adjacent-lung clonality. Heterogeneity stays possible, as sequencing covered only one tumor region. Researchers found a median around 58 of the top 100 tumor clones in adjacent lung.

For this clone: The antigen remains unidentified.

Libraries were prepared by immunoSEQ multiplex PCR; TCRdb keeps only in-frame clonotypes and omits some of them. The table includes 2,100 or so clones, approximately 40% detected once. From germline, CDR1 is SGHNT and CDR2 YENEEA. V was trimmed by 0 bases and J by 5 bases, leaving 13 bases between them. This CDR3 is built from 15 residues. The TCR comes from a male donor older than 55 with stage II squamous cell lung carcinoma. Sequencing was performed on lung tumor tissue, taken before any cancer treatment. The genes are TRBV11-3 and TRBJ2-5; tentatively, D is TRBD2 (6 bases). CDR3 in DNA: TGTGCCAGCAGCTTAGAGGGACTGAATTTGGAGACCCAGTACTTC. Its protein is CASSLEGLNLETQYF.